The next 14 T cell receptor beta chains were all read from a single sample in a study of post-analysis software for immune sequencing data. Broader study findings: About five TRBV segments appeared more often in patients than in controls, and TRBV5-6, TRBV5-1 and TRBV20-1 were among these.

These TCRs are of unknown antigen specificity. Prepared TCR beta cDNA libraries contained unique molecular identifiers. TCRdb re-called the PCR reads with MiXCR, one entry per CDR3 protein. The sample shows roughly 600,000 distinct CDR3 sequences, roughly two fifths of them seen only once. Material for sequencing was blood. These receptors were obtained from a girl between 10 and 17 years old with multiple sclerosis.

V usage is TRBV5-6 and J usage is TRBJ2-7; weak D call: TRBD1 (6 bases). CDR3 length: 15 residues. CDR1 is SGHDT, CDR2 YYEEEE, per germline. Trimming removed 4 bases from V and 0 bases from J, with 14 bases in between. CDR3 region: CASSLDRRSSYEQYF. The CDR3 DNA reads as TGTGCCAGCAGCCTCGACAGGAGATCCTCCTACGAGCAGTACTTC.

Ten or more counts support this clonotype. The V gene is TRBV5-1, the J gene TRBJ1-2; D is possibly TRBD1 (5 bases). Per germline, CDR1 SGHRS and CDR2 YFSETQ. The CDR3 runs 14 residues. V lost 2 bases to trimming and J lost 2 bases, with 10 bases between them. The CDR3 DNA follows: TGCGCCAGCAGCTTTGGGGGACTGAACTATGGCTACACCTTC. Protein: CASSFGGLNYGYTF.

The chain combines TRBV12-3 or TRBV12-4 with TRBJ1-2, with 9 positions matching TRBD1. V shed 3 bases, J shed 6 bases, and the junction held 8 bases outside the gene matches. CDR3 size: 15 residues. The chain's CDR3 is CASSFGTGLKHGYTF. Written as DNA, the CDR3 is TGTGCCAGCAGTTTCGGGACAGGGTTAAAACATGGCTACACCTTC.

The chain combines TRBV10-3 with TRBJ2-7; either TRBD1 or TRBD2 may fit D (5 bases each). Matching the DNA end better, TRBJ2-4 makes the J call doubtful. Germline V gene sequence: CDR1 ENHRY, CDR2 SYGVKD. This CDR3 contains 13 residues. In DNA form, the CDR3 reads TGTGCCATCAGGGAGAGGGAAGGGGACATTCAGTACTTC. This translates into CAIREREGDIQYF.

This clonotype is a singleton in its sample. The V gene is TRBV11-3, the J gene TRBJ1-4, with D hard to call. This CDR3 comprises 18 residues. CDR1 is SGHNT and CDR2 is YENEEA in the germline V gene. Trimming took off 5 bases at V and 0 bases at J, with 19 bases between the two ends. DNA of the CDR3: TGTGCCAGCAGCAGCAGTTTCGGGCCCTCTTCAACTAATGAAAAACTGTTTTTT. It translates to CASSSSFGPSSTNEKLFF.

This clonotype was counted at least ten times. The chain is built from TRBV7-2 and TRBJ2-1, with TRBD2 as a possible D gene (6 bases). Germline V CDR1 and CDR2: SGHTA, FQGNSA. Trimming removed 4 bases at V and 7 bases at J, with 14 bases between. The CDR3 contains 14 residues. CDR3 in DNA: TGTGCCAGCAGCTCCCTAGGACTACTTAATGAGCAGTTCTTC. It encodes CASSSLGLLNEQFF.

This clonotype was seen only a few times. The chain has TRBV13 and TRBJ2-7; 7 bases are shared with TRBD1. The trim removed 4 bases at V and 2 bases at J, leaving 5 bases unmatched. The CDR3 length is 14 residues. Germline assignment: CDR1 PRHDT and CDR2 FYEKMQ (reference sequence). CDR3 bases: TGTGCCAGCAGCTGGGGACAGACCCCCTACGAGCAGTACTTC. Amino acids: CASSWGQTPYEQYF. The full variable domain, completed using reference TRBV13 and TRBJ2-7, is AAGVIQSPRHLIKEKRETATLKCYPIPRHDTVYWYQQGPGQDPQFLISFYEKMQSDKGSIPDRFSAQQFSDYHSELNMSSLELGDSALYFCASSWGQTPYEQYFGPGTRLTVT.

There are a few counts of this clonotype. This chain uses TRBV20-1 with TRBJ2-1; 12 nucleotides align to TRBD2. The CDR3 extends over 14 amino acids. V gave up 2 bases and J gave up 4 bases; unmatched junction bases: 0. Per germline, CDR1 DFQATT and CDR2 SNEGSKA (reference sequence). CDR3 residues: CSARLAGGYNEQFF. The CDR3 coding sequence is TGCAGTGCTAGACTAGCGGGAGGGTACAATGAGCAGTTCTTC.

The chain is built from TRBV12-3 or TRBV12-4 and TRBJ2-1, with D perhaps TRBD2 (5 bases). V lost 1 base and J 8 bases, leaving 9 bases between the germline ends. The CDR3 loop spans 13 amino acids. CDR3 sequence reads: CASSLGTFDEQFF. The CDR3 coding sequence is TGTGCCAGCAGTTTAGGGACTTTCGATGAGCAGTTCTTC.

This clonotype has more than one count but fewer than ten. V gene TRBV7-2 combines with J gene TRBJ2-5, with 8 bases that match TRBD2. The germline V gene has CDR1 SGHTA and CDR2 FQGNSA. The CDR3 is 14 residues long. V lost 4 bases, J lost 2 bases, and 3 bases stayed unmatched. CDR3 in DNA: TGTGCCAGCAGCTCGACTAGCGTACAAGAGACCCAGTACTTC. Its protein is CASSSTSVQETQYF.

The chain carries TRBV29-1 and TRBJ2-7; possible D gene TRBD1, 6 bases. The germline CDR1 and CDR2 sequences are SQVTM and ANQGSEA. Between the trimmed V and J ends, which lost 6 bases and 2 bases, there was a span of 14 bases. The CDR3 is 13 residues long. CDR3 amino acids: CSVARDTTYEQYF. The CDR3 nucleotides are TGCAGCGTAGCCCGGGACACCACCTACGAGCAGTACTTC.

This clonotype was counted a few times. The chain recombines TRBV20-1 with TRBJ2-7; D gene unclear. This CDR3 comprises 12 residues. Looked up from germline, CDR1 is DFQATT and CDR2 is SNEGSKA (reference sequence). This chain's CDR3 is CSATTHDYEQYF. DNA for the CDR3: TGCAGCGCCACAACCCACGACTACGAGCAGTACTTC.

This clonotype has only a few counts. V and J are TRBV9 and TRBJ2-7; no clear D. This CDR3 is built from 14 residues. Per the germline V gene, CDR1 is SGDLS and CDR2 is YYNGEE. V dropped 0 bases and J dropped 0 bases, with 7 bases sitting between them. The CDR3 bases are TGTGCCAGCAGCGTAGCAGTCTTCTCCTACGAGCAGTACTTC. It is translated as CASSVAVFSYEQYF.

This clonotype came up a few times. The chain has TRBV20-1 and TRBJ2-4; D unresolved. Trimming cost V 6 bases and J 8 bases, with 17 bases left between them. Germline V CDR1 and CDR2: DFQATT, SNEGSKA (reference sequence). The length of the CDR3 is 13 residues. The chain's CDR3 is CSAQMNREYIQYF. The CDR3 DNA reads TGCAGTGCCCAAATGAATCGAGAATACATTCAGTACTTC.